This paragraph covers one T cell receptor (beta chain) sequence. Using immunoSEQ multiplex PCR, the repertoire was profiled, and TCRdb retains in-frame clones only, with some absent. The sample includes approximately 140,000 clones, almost 90% of them seen just once. V dropped 5 bases and J dropped 4 bases, with 9 bases sitting between them. The germline V gene has CDR1 MNHEY and CDR2 SMNVEV (reference sequence). The CDR3 is 12 amino acids. This sample was taken from a study of blood T cell repertoires in COVID-19. Study context: The United States, Italy and Spain were the sources of the acute and convalescent COVID-19 samples.

This TCR derives from a man aged 50 to 60 with active or convalescent COVID-19. J is TRBJ2-7 and V is TRBV27, with D perhaps matching TRBD1 (5 bases). Sequenced: peripheral blood. The CDR3 loop is CASSRAGYEQYF. DNA for the CDR3: TGTGCCAGCAGTCGAGCAGGGTACGAGCAGTACTTC.